This T cell receptor beta chain was observed in a study of T-cell reconstitution after alpha-beta-depleted transplantation in children. There are a few counts of this clonotype. V dropped 4 bases and J dropped 5; count of bases not matched to a gene: 13. This CDR3 is built from 16 residues. Germline V CDR1 and CDR2: SEHNR, FQNEAQ (reference sequence). It was with unique molecular identifiers that the TCRbeta library was prepared. TCRdb recomputed calls from the PCR reads with MiXCR, one row per CDR3 protein. The table has 190,000 or so distinct CDR3 sequences, approximately 7% seen once. V and J are TRBV7-9 and TRBJ2-5; 7 bases are a match to TRBD2. The specimen comprised PBMCs from the stem cell graft donor, sampled from the stem cell graft. This receptor was identified in a human donor who donated a stem cell graft to a child with Wiskott-Aldrich syndrome. CDR3 in amino acids: CASSSGAGRILETQYF. The DNA of the CDR3 is TGTGCCAGCAGCTCCGGGGCCGGGAGGATTTTGGAGACCCAGTACTTC.